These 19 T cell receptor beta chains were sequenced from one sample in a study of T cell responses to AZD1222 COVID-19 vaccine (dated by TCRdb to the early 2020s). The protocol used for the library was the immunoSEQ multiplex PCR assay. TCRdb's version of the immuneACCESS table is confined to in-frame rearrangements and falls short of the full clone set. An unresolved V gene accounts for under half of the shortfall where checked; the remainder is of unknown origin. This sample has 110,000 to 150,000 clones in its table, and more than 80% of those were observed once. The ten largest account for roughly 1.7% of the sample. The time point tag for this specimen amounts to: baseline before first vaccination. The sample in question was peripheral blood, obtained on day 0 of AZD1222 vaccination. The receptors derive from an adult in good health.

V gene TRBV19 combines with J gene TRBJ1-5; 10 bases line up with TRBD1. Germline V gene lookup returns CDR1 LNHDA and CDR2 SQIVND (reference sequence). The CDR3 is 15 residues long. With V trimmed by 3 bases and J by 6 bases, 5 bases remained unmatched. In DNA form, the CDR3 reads TGTGCCAGTAGTATGACGACAGGGGGCAGTCAGCCCCAGCATTTT. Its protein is CASSMTTGGSQPQHF.

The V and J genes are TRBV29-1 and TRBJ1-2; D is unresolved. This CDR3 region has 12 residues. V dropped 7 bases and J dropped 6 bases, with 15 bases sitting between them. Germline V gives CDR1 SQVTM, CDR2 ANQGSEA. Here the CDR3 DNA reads TGCAGCGGACAATTAACCCAAAATGGCTACACCTTC. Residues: CSGQLTQNGYTF.

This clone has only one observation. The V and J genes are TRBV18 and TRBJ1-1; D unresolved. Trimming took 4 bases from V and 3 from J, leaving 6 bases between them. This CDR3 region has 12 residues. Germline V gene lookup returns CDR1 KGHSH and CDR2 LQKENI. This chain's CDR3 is CASSRRDTEAFF. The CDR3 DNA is TGTGCCAGCTCACGCAGAGACACTGAAGCTTTCTTT.

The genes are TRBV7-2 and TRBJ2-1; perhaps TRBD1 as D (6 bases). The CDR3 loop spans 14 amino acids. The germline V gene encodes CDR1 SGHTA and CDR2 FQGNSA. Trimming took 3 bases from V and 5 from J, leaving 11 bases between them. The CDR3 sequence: CASSLRTVNNEQFF. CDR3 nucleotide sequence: TGTGCCAGCAGCTTGCGGACAGTGAACAATGAGCAGTTCTTC.

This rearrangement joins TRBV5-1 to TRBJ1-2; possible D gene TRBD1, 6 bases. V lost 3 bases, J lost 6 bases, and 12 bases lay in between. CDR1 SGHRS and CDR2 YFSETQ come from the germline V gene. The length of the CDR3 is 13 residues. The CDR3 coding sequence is TGCGCCAGCAGCTCCACAGGGTTGGATGGCTACACCTTC. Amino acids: CASSSTGLDGYTF.

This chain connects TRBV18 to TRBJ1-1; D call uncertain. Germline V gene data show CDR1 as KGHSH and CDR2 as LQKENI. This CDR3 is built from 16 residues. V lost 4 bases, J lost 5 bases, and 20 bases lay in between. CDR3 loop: CASSQNSPREVTEAFF. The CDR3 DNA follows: TGTGCCAGCTCACAGAACAGCCCGAGGGAGGTGACTGAAGCTTTCTTT. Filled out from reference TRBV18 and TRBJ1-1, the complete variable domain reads NAGVMQNPRHLVRRRGQEARLRCSPMKGHSHVYWYRQLPEEGLKFMVYLQKENIIDESGMPKERFSAEFPKEGPSILRIQQVVRGDSAAYFCASSQNSPREVTEAFFGQGTRLTVV.

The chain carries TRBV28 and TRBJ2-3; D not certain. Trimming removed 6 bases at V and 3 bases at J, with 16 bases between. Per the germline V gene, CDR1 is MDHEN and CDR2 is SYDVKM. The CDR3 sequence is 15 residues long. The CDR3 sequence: CASSPNSAFTDTQYF. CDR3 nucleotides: TGTGCCAGCAGCCCTAATTCGGCGTTTACAGATACGCAGTATTTT.

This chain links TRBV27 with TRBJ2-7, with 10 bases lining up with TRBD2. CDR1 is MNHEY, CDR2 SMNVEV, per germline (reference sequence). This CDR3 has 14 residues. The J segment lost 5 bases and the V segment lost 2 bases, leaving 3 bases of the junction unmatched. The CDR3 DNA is TGTGCCAGCAGTTTACTAGCGGGGGTCCACGAGCAGTACTTC. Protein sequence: CASSLLAGVHEQYF.

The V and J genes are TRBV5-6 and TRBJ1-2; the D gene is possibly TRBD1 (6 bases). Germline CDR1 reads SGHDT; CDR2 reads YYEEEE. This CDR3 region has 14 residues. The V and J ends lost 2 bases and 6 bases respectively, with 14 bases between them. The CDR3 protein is CASSFPRGAHGYTF. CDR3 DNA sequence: TGTGCCAGCAGCTTCCCTCGGGGGGCGCATGGCTACACCTTC.

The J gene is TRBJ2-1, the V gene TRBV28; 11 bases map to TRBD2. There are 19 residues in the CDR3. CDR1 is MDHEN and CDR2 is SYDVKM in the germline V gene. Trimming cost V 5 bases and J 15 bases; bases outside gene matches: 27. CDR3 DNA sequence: TGTGCCAGCAGTCCCCTACCGAATAGCGGGAGGGCCGTAAGAAGAAGGGGGTTCTTC. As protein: CASSPLPNSGRAVRRRGFF.

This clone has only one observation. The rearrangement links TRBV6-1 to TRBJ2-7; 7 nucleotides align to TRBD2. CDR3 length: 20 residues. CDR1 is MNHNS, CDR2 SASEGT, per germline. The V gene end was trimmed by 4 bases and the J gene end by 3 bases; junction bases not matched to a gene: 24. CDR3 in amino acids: CASSGGPALTLAGLGYEQYF. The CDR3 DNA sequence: TGTGCCAGCAGTGGTGGGCCAGCCCTCACATTAGCGGGTCTGGGCTACGAGCAGTACTTC.

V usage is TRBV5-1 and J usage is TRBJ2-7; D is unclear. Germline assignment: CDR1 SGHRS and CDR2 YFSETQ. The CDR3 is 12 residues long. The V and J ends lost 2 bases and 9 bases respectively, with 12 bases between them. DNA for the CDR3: TGCGCCAGCAGCTTATCAGGCGAAGGGCAGTACTTC. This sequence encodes CASSLSGEGQYF.

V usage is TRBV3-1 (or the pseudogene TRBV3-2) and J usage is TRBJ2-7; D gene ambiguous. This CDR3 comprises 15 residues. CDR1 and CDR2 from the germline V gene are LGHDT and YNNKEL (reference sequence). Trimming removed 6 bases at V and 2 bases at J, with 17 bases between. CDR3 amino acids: CASRASPSTPYEQYF. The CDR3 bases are TGTGCCAGCAGGGCGAGTCCGTCCACCCCCTACGAGCAGTACTTC.

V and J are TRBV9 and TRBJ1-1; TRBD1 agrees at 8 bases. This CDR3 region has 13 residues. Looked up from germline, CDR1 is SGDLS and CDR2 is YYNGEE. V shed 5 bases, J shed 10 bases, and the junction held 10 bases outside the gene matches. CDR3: CASRPGTGDLAFF. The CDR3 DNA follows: TGTGCCAGCAGACCCGGGACAGGAGACCTAGCTTTCTTT.

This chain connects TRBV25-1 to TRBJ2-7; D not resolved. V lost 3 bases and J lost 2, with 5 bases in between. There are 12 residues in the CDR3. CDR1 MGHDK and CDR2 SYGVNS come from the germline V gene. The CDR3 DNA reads TGTGCCAGCAGTGATCAGGCCTACGAGCAGTACTTC. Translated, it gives CASSDQAYEQYF.

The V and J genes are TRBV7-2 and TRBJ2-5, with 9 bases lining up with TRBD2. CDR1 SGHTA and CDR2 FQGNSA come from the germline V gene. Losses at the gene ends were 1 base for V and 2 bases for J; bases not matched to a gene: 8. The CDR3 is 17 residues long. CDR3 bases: TGTGCCAGCAGCTTAGGTGGTAGCGGGGGATTTCAAGAGACCCAGTACTTC. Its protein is CASSLGGSGGFQETQYF.

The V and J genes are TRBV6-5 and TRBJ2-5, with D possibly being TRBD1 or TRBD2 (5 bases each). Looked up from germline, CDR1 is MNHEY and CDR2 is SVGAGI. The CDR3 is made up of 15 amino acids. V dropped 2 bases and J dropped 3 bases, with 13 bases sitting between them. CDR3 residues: CASSYGVLGEETQYF. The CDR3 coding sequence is TGTGCCAGCAGTTACGGGGTACTGGGGGAAGAGACCCAGTACTTC.

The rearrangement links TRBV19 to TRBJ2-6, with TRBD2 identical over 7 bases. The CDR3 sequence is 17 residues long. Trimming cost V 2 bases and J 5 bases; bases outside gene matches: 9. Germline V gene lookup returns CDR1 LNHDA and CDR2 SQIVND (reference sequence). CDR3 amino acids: CASSIRRGTGRANVLTF. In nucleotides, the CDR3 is TGTGCCAGTAGTATAAGGCGGGGGACCGGTAGGGCCAACGTCCTGACTTTC.

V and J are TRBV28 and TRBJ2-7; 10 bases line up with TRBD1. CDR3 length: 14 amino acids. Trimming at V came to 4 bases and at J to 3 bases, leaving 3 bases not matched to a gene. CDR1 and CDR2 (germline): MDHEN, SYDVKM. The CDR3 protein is CASSSGTGVYEQYF. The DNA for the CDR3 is TGTGCCAGCAGTTCCGGGACAGGGGTCTACGAGCAGTACTTC. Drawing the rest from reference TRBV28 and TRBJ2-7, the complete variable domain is DVKVTQSSRYLVKRTGEKVFLECVQDMDHENMFWYRQDPGLGLRLIYFSYDVKMKEKGDIPEGYSVSREKKERFSLILESASTNQTSMYLCASSSGTGVYEQYFGPGTRLTVT.